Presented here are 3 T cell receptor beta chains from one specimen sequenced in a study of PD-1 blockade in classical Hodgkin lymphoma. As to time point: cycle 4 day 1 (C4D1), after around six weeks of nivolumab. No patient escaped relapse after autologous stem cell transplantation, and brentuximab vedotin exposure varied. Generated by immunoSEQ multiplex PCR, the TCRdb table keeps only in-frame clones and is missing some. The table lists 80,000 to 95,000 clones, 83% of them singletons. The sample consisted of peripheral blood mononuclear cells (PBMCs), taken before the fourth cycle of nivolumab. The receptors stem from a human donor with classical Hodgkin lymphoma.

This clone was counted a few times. This chain's CDR3 is CASSYDSYGYTF. DNA of the CDR3: TGTGCCAGCAGTTACGACTCCTATGGCTACACCTTC. This rearrangement joins TRBV6-5 to TRBJ1-2; D is unclear. V was shortened by 2 bases and J by 4 bases, with 5 bases between the two germline ends. From germline, CDR1 is MNHEY and CDR2 SVGAGI. The CDR3 length is 12 residues.

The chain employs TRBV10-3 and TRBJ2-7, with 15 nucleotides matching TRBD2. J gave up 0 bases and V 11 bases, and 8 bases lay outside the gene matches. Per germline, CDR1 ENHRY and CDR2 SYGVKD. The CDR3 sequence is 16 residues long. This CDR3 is CAATGLAGGRSYEQYF. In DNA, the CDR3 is TGTGCCGCTACGGGACTAGCGGGAGGCCGCTCCTACGAGCAGTACTTC.

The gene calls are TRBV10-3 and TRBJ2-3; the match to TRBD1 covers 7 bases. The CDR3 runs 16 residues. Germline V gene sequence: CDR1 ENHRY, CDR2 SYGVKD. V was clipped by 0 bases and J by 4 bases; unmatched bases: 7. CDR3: CAISESGGRGADTQYF. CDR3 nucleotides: TGTGCCATCAGTGAGTCAGGGGGCCGCGGCGCAGATACGCAGTATTTT.